Reported below is one TCR beta chain. The data stem from a study of T cell changes during pregnancy in multiple sclerosis. Using immunoSEQ multiplex PCR, the repertoire was profiled, and TCRdb retains in-frame clones only, with some absent. The sample lists approximately 80,000 clones; nearly 95% were seen once. Germline CDR1 is MDHEN and CDR2 is SYDVKM. CDR3 size: 14 residues. V lost 6 bases to trimming and J lost 2 bases; unmatched junction nucleotides: 3. This clonotype was obtained from a female donor in good health, enrolled as a control in a pregnancy study. Here the sequenced sample was peripheral blood, taken in the second trimester of pregnancy. The chain carries TRBV28 and TRBJ2-2, with 7 bases aligning to TRBD2. CDR3 nucleotide sequence: TGTGCCAGCAGACCGGGACTAAACACCGGGGAGCTGTTTTTT. Protein sequence: CASRPGLNTGELFF.